Listed below are T cell receptor beta chains from one sample, sequenced in a study of cytomegalovirus exposure and HLA in healthy donors. The data were produced by immunoSEQ multiplex PCR, yet TCRdb's version contains in-frame clones alone and is incomplete. The sample data list 170,000 or so clones. Sequenced sample: PBMCs. Receptors were obtained from a man under 40 in good health and CMV-seronegative. CDR3s include the opening cysteine and the closing phenylalanine or tryptophan. A D gene is named only where the DNA matches it firmly.

TRBJ2-1 | - | TRBV10-3 | CAISEIEGVYNEQFF | TGTGCCATCAGTGAGATCGAGGGAGTTTATAATGAGCAGTTCTTC
TRBJ2-1 | TRBD1 | TRBV27 | CASSSHTGQGNEQFF | TGTGCCAGCAGTTCCCATACGGGACAGGGCAATGAGCAGTTCTTC
TRBJ2-1 | - | TRBV4-1 | CASSQALRRGQFF | TGCGCCAGCAGCCAAGCCCTAAGACGAGGGCAGTTCTTC
TRBJ1-1 | - | TRBV29-1 | CSVVTGNTEAFF | TGCAGCGTTGTAACAGGAAACACTGAAGCTTTCTTT
TRBJ2-7 | TRBD1 | TRBV28 | CASSPIGQGGSYEQYF | TGTGCCAGCAGTCCCATTGGACAGGGGGGGTCCTACGAGCAGTACTTC
TRBJ1-1 | - | TRBV11-2 | CASSLAGGQNTEAFF | TGTGCCAGCAGCTTAGCGGGGGGCCAGAACACTGAAGCTTTCTTT
TRBJ1-2 | - | TRBV6-1 | CASSERLGQRGYTF | TGTGCCAGCAGTGAAAGACTTGGACAGCGAGGCTACACCTTC
TRBJ1-1 | - | TRBV6-5 | CASSSITGAGTEAFF | TGTGCCAGCAGTTCGATCACAGGAGCGGGCACTGAAGCTTTCTTT
TRBJ2-1 | TRBD2 | TRBV14 | CASSLASGWGEQFF | TGTGCCAGCAGCCTAGCTAGCGGGTGGGGTGAGCAGTTCTTC
TRBJ2-7 | - | TRBV7-8 | CASSFAGQSYEQYF | TGTGCCAGCAGCTTCGCGGGACAGTCCTACGAGCAGTACTTC